These 29 T cell receptor beta chains came from one sample sequenced in a study of blood T cell repertoires in COVID-19. TCRdb's table, derived via immunoSEQ multiplex PCR, lists solely in-frame clones and lacks some. The sample carries more than 90,000 clones, over 80% recorded once. Sequencing was carried out using peripheral blood. The receptors here all came from a man in his fifties or sixties with acute or convalescent COVID-19.

This clone was seen only once. This chain uses TRBV18 with TRBJ2-1; D is perhaps TRBD1 (5 bases). This CDR3 region has 13 residues. Trimming took 3 bases from V and 6 from J, leaving 9 bases between them. CDR1 is KGHSH and CDR2 is LQKENI in the germline V gene. CDR3 amino acids: CASSPQGVNEQFF. Here the CDR3 DNA reads TGTGCCAGCTCACCTCAGGGCGTCAATGAGCAGTTCTTC.

The chain is built from TRBV7-9 and TRBJ2-2; D is undetermined. V was cut by 1 base and J by 7 bases, with 10 bases left in between. The CDR3 spans 14 residues. Germline CDR1 and CDR2: SEHNR and FQNEAQ (reference sequence). In nucleotides, the CDR3 is TGTGCCAGCAGCTTAGTGTCAGTCCTCGGGGAGCTGTTTTTT. This encodes CASSLVSVLGELFF.

DNA for the CDR3: TGCGCCAGCAGCCCGGACAAATCCTACGAGCAGTACTTC. Its translation: CASSPDKSYEQYF. The gene calls are TRBV5-1 and TRBJ2-7; D perhaps matches TRBD1 (5 bases). Germline CDR1 and CDR2: SGHRS and YFSETQ. The V end was cut by 4 bases, the J end by 1 base, with 9 bases between. The CDR3 extends over 13 amino acids.

V and J are TRBV23-1 and TRBJ1-2; D remains unclear. TRBV23-1 is annotated as an ORF whose role is uncertain. V was pared by 4 bases and J by 4 bases, with 16 bases between. The CDR3 contains 15 residues. The CDR3 here is CASSPDREKFYGYTF. CDR3 bases: TGCGCCAGCAGTCCTGACCGGGAAAAGTTCTATGGCTACACCTTC.

V is TRBV18 and J is TRBJ1-5; D uncertain. The V gene lost 2 bases and the J gene lost 1 base, with 3 bases spanning the gap. Germline assignment: CDR1 KGHSH and CDR2 LQKENI. The CDR3 spans 13 residues. The CDR3 sequence: CASSPESNQPQHF. The CDR3 DNA sequence: TGTGCCAGCTCACCAGAGAGCAATCAGCCCCAGCATTTT. Filled out from reference TRBV18 and TRBJ1-5, the complete variable domain reads NAGVMQNPRHLVRRRGQEARLRCSPMKGHSHVYWYRQLPEEGLKFMVYLQKENIIDESGMPKERFSAEFPKEGPSILRIQQVVRGDSAAYFCASSPESNQPQHFGDGTRLSIL.

This clone was counted once. This chain uses TRBV4-1 with TRBJ1-1; TRBD1 is a possible D gene (5 bases). Germline V gene lookup returns CDR1 MGHRA and CDR2 YSYEKL. With 0 bases removed from V and 5 bases from J, the gap between germline ends came to 13 bases. This CDR3 has 15 residues. CDR3 amino acids: CASSQDQLRGTEAFF. Written as DNA, the CDR3 is TGCGCCAGCAGCCAAGATCAGCTCCGGGGGACTGAAGCTTTCTTT.

J is TRBJ1-6 and V is TRBV28; D perhaps matches TRBD1 (6 bases). CDR3 size: 14 residues. In germline, CDR1 is MDHEN, CDR2 SYDVKM. V was shortened by 5 bases and J by 7 bases, with 12 bases between the two germline ends. The CDR3, as DNA: TGTGCCAGCAGTGGCGGGGGGGGCAATTCACCCCTCCACTTT. Translation gives CASSGGGGNSPLHF.

This clone was recorded once. The genes are TRBV7-2 and TRBJ1-5; possible D gene TRBD1, 5 bases. Germline CDR1 reads SGHTA; CDR2 reads FQGNSA. The V end was cut by 1 base, the J end by 8 bases, with 15 bases between. The CDR3 is made up of 15 amino acids. This CDR3 is CASSLEGALLKPQHF. The CDR3 coding sequence is TGTGCCAGCAGCTTAGAAGGGGCCCTCCTCAAGCCCCAGCATTTT.

The V and J genes are TRBV11-2 and TRBJ2-2; D perhaps matches TRBD1 (5 bases). The CDR3 length is 16 residues. Germline values: CDR1 SGHAT, CDR2 FQNNGV. The V end was cut by 4 bases, the J end by 1 base, with 13 bases between. The DNA of the CDR3 is TGTGCCAGCAGCTGGGGCCGGGTTCAGAACACCGGGGAGCTGTTTTTT. Its translation: CASSWGRVQNTGELFF.

This clone showed up just once. V gene TRBV3-1 (or the pseudogene TRBV3-2) combines with J gene TRBJ2-1; 8 bases match TRBD2. V was pared by 4 bases and J by 6 bases, with 14 bases of the junction left unmatched. Germline values: CDR1 LGHDT, CDR2 YNNKEL (reference sequence). This CDR3 has 17 residues. CDR3 in amino acids: CASSPWTGLDELNEQFF. The CDR3 DNA follows: TGTGCCAGCAGCCCTTGGACGGGACTAGATGAGCTCAATGAGCAGTTCTTC.

This rearrangement joins TRBV3-1 (or the pseudogene TRBV3-2) to TRBJ1-5, with 7 bases matching TRBD1. This CDR3 contains 15 residues. CDR1 and CDR2 from the germline V gene are LGHDT and YNNKEL (reference sequence). V lost 5 bases to trimming and J lost 3 bases; unmatched junction nucleotides: 7. CDR3 bases: TGTGCCAGCAGCAATCGACAGGGAATCAATCAGCCCCAGCATTTT. Amino acid sequence: CASSNRQGINQPQHF.

The chain combines TRBV5-1 with TRBJ2-5, with D possibly matching TRBD1 (7 bases). CDR1 and CDR2 (germline): SGHRS, YFSETQ. The CDR3 spans 15 residues. Trimming removed 3 bases from V and 1 base from J, with 13 bases in between. CDR3 nucleotides: TGCGCCAGCAGCTCAGGGGGGCCTATCCAAGAGACCCAGTACTTC. It translates to CASSSGGPIQETQYF.

This sequence joins TRBV10-2 and TRBJ2-7; 10 positions match TRBD2. CDR3 length: 16 amino acids. The ends lost 4 bases at V and 3 bases at J; junction bases unmatched: 9. The germline V gene encodes CDR1 WSHSY and CDR2 SAAADI. The CDR3 coding sequence is TGCGCCAGCAGTGGGGGTAGCGGGGGGAGATTCTACGAGCAGTACTTC. This codes for CASSGGSGGRFYEQYF.

The chain links TRBV28 to TRBJ1-2; maybe TRBD1 (6 bases). Looked up from germline, CDR1 is MDHEN and CDR2 is SYDVKM. V gave up 3 bases and J gave up 8 bases, with 13 bases separating them. The CDR3 contains 13 residues. CDR3: CASSLGTGLGYTF. The CDR3 DNA follows: TGTGCCAGCAGTTTGGGAACAGGGCTAGGCTACACCTTC.

This clone was found once. The chain combines TRBV5-1 with TRBJ1-2; 7 bases align to TRBD1. V was clipped by 0 bases and J by 3 bases; unmatched bases: 2. Germline assignment: CDR1 SGHRS and CDR2 YFSETQ. This CDR3 has 14 amino acids. Here the CDR3 reads CASSLGGGDYGYTF. The CDR3 region has the DNA TGCGCCAGCAGCTTGGGAGGGGGCGACTATGGCTACACCTTC.

The chain recombines TRBV7-2 with TRBJ2-3, with TRBD2 matching 7 bases. Germline CDR1 and CDR2: SGHTA and FQGNSA. This CDR3 spans 16 amino acids. V trimming: 1 base; J trimming: 1 base; junction bases outside the gene matches: 5. This CDR3 is CASSLVGRGGTDTQYF. CDR3 nucleotides: TGTGCCAGCAGCTTAGTCGGTCGGGGGGGCACAGATACGCAGTATTTT.

The chain uses TRBV7-9 and TRBJ1-4, with D perhaps TRBD1 (6 bases). Germline values: CDR1 SEHNR, CDR2 FQNEAQ (reference sequence). Trimming shortened V by 1 base and J by 4 bases, and 7 bases separated the two germline ends. The CDR3 runs to 14 residues. CDR3: CASSLGGGNEKLFF. CDR3 in DNA: TGTGCCAGCAGCTTAGGAGGGGGTAATGAAAAACTGTTTTTT. The variable domain in full, completed from reference TRBV7-9 and TRBJ1-4, reads DTGVSQNPRHKITKRGQNVTFRCDPISEHNRLYWYRQTLGQGPEFLTYFQNEAQLEKSRLLSDRFSAERPKGSFSTLEIQRTEQGDSAMYLCASSLGGGNEKLFFGSGTQLSVL.

The table lists this clone with a few counts. J is TRBJ1-1 and V is TRBV4-1; 8 nucleotides match TRBD1. J lost 3 bases, V lost 0 bases, and 6 bases had no gene match. Germline V gene sequence: CDR1 MGHRA, CDR2 YSYEKL. The CDR3 contains 16 residues. Here the CDR3 DNA reads TGCGCCAGCAGCCAAGACCGGACAGGGTGGTACACTGAAGCTTTCTTT. It specifies CASSQDRTGWYTEAFF.

This clone was detected once. This chain connects TRBV7-2 to TRBJ1-1; no reliable D call. The CDR3 consists of 15 residues. Trimming removed 5 bases from V and 3 bases from J, with 16 bases in between. Germline CDR1 SGHTA, CDR2 FQGNSA. The CDR3 reads CASSENFFPHTEAFF. In DNA, the CDR3 is TGTGCCAGCAGCGAGAACTTCTTCCCCCACACTGAAGCTTTCTTT.

This clone was observed once. The V gene is TRBV10-3, the J gene TRBJ2-5; maybe TRBD2 (6 bases). V was cut by 0 bases and J by 4 bases, with 12 bases left in between. The CDR3 is 15 residues long. Germline V CDR1 and CDR2: ENHRY, SYGVKD. The CDR3 here is CAISESFGGVETQYF. In nucleotides, the CDR3 is TGTGCCATCAGTGAGTCGTTCGGGGGAGTAGAGACCCAGTACTTC.

The chain carries TRBV28 and TRBJ1-2; tentative D call: TRBD1 (6 bases). The V gene lost 7 bases and the J gene lost 5 bases, with 17 bases spanning the gap. Germline CDR1 MDHEN, CDR2 SYDVKM. The CDR3 has 14 amino acids. DNA of the CDR3: TGTGCCAGCATGGGTTTGGGGGCAGGGTATGGCTACACCTTC. Encoded protein: CASMGLGAGYGYTF.

The chain combines TRBV5-1 with TRBJ2-2; 9 bases fit TRBD1. Germline V gives CDR1 SGHRS, CDR2 YFSETQ. The CDR3 length is 15 residues. With 2 bases clipped from V and 5 bases from J, the junction kept 4 bases outside the gene matches. The CDR3 is CASSLWTGVTGELFF. In DNA, the CDR3 is TGCGCCAGCAGCTTATGGACAGGGGTTACCGGGGAGCTGTTTTTT.

The V call is TRBV12-3 or TRBV12-4, the J call TRBJ2-3; 7 bases are shared with TRBD1. The CDR3 has 13 residues. V dropped 3 bases and J dropped 4; count of bases not matched to a gene: 1. CDR3 sequence reads: CASSLGQPDTQYF. Here the CDR3 DNA reads TGTGCCAGCAGTTTGGGACAGCCAGATACGCAGTATTTT.

The rearrangement joins TRBV24-1 to TRBJ2-1; 7 bases align to TRBD2. CDR3 length equals 14 residues. The germline V gene encodes CDR1 KGHDR and CDR2 SFDVKD. V lost 4 bases to trimming and J lost 6 bases; unmatched junction nucleotides: 5. CDR3 residues: CATSEPGGSNEQFF. In DNA, the CDR3 is TGTGCCACCAGTGAGCCGGGGGGTAGCAATGAGCAGTTCTTC.

CDR3 protein: CAWDRTYEQYF. The CDR3 bases are TGTGCCTGGGACAGGACCTACGAGCAGTACTTC. The rearrangement links TRBV30 to TRBJ2-7; D possibly corresponds to TRBD1 (6 bases). This CDR3 comprises 11 residues. Germline V lookup: CDR1 GTSNPN, CDR2 SVGIG (reference sequence). V was pared by 5 bases and J by 2 bases, with 7 bases between.

CDR3 coding DNA: TGTGCCAAGGGGGGGCAAGGCTACACCTTC. Translating gives CAKGGQGYTF. The rearrangement links TRBV2 to TRBJ1-2; a weak D match, TRBD1 (6 bases). This CDR3 region has 10 residues. Trimming stripped 10 bases from V and 8 bases from J, with 11 bases between. Per germline, CDR1 SNHLY and CDR2 FYNNEI.

This clone came up a few times. This chain joins TRBV6-5 and TRBJ1-5, with 9 bases fitting TRBD1. The CDR3 runs to 15 residues. Germline trimming cut 6 bases from V and 0 bases from J; bases unmatched to any gene: 3. In germline, CDR1 is MNHEY, CDR2 SVGAGI. CDR3 protein: CASSLQGASNQPQHF. The CDR3 DNA reads TGTGCCAGCAGCTTACAGGGGGCTAGCAATCAGCCCCAGCATTTT.

This clone came up once. V usage is TRBV4-1 and J usage is TRBJ1-4; 8 nucleotides agree with TRBD1. The J segment lost 7 bases and the V segment lost 1 base, leaving 5 bases of the junction unmatched. The CDR3 has 15 amino acids. Germline-derived CDR1 and CDR2 are MGHRA and YSYEKL. The CDR3 sequence is CASSQAGTGLEKLFF. DNA of the CDR3: TGCGCCAGCAGCCAAGCCGGGACAGGTCTTGAAAAACTGTTTTTT.

This clone ranks as medium-sized. The V call is TRBV5-6, the J call TRBJ2-7, with TRBD1 matching over 8 bases. CDR1 is SGHDT, CDR2 YYEEEE, per germline. The CDR3 length is 16 residues. The trim removed 6 bases at V and 3 bases at J, leaving 14 bases unmatched. The CDR3 sequence: CASTTGQGGYFYEQYF. DNA for the CDR3: TGTGCCAGCACCACCGGACAGGGAGGCTACTTCTACGAGCAGTACTTC.